A single sample is the source of the 24 T cell receptor beta chains below, sequenced in a study of prognosis after radiotherapy for stage I lung cancer. Amplification of the TCR beta CDR3 (from genomic DNA) was done by two-round multiplex PCR. Round one of PCR was performed, and it used primers specific to each TRBV and TRBJ gene. In TCRdb, the multiplex PCR reads were re-called with MiXCR into one record per CDR3 protein. This table has 11,000 or so distinct CDR3 sequences, about a third appearing once. The specimen was PBMCs, collected before or after stereotactic body radiation therapy (not recorded which). These receptors were obtained from a donor aged 50 or older with non-small cell lung cancer.

This clonotype was observed at least ten times. V and J are TRBV6-1 and TRBJ2-3; possibly TRBD2 for D (6 bases). The V end was cut by 6 bases, the J end by 1 base, with 17 bases between. The V gene's germline CDR1 is MNHNS and CDR2 SASEGT. The CDR3 spans 16 residues. CDR3 sequence (DNA): TGTGCCAGCAGCGACCCGGGTAGCGGAGGCACAGATACGCAGTATTTT. It codes for CASSDPGSGGTDTQYF.

On this clonotype itself: Since a far larger clone is one base different, this is likely a read error. This chain connects TRBV24-1 to TRBJ1-1; no reliable D call. The J call could be wrong; TRBJ2-3 is a better fit for the DNA end. This CDR3 contains 11 residues. CDR1 is KGHDR, CDR2 SFDVKD, per germline. The CDR3 bases are TGTGCCACCAGCCTTGTCGATACGCAGTATTTT. Amino acids: CATSLVDTQYF.

This clonotype was counted many times. CDR3 DNA: TGCAGTGCTAGAGATTGGGGAGGGCCTGACGGCGAGCAGTACTTC. This sequence encodes CSARDWGGPDGEQYF. V and J are TRBV20-1 and TRBJ2-7; 7 positions agree with TRBD2. Germline loops: CDR1 DFQATT, CDR2 SNEGSKA (reference sequence). This CDR3 is 15 amino acids long. V lost 0 bases and J lost 6; bases outside the gene matches: 11.

The rearrangement links TRBV9 to TRBJ1-6, with TRBD1 matching 7 bases. CDR3 length: 14 amino acids. V shed 3 bases and J 9 bases; nucleotides not matched to a gene: 6. The V gene's germline CDR1 is SGDLS and CDR2 YYNGEE. For the CDR3, the DNA is TGTGCCAGCAGCGCCCGGACAGGTAGTTCACCCCTCCACTTT. Its protein product is CASSARTGSSPLHF.

The table lists this clonotype with many counts. The V gene is TRBV20-1, the J gene TRBJ1-2, with 8 positions matching TRBD1. Trimming removed 3 bases from V and 6 bases from J; junction bases left unmatched: 6. CDR1 is DFQATT, CDR2 SNEGSKA, per germline (reference sequence). The CDR3 spans 13 residues. The CDR3 spells CSARTTGGNGYTF. In DNA form, the CDR3 reads TGCAGTGCTAGGACTACAGGGGGAAATGGCTACACCTTC.

This clonotype was counted ten times or more. The chain combines TRBV7-9 with TRBJ2-5; no definite D call. Germline lookup yields CDR1 SEHNR and CDR2 FQNEAQ (reference sequence). Trimming left V 5 bases short and J 2 bases short, with 3 bases between. The CDR3 covers 11 residues. The CDR3 loop reads CASSVQETQYF. CDR3 nucleotide sequence: TGTGCCAGCAGCGTACAAGAGACCCAGTACTTC.

Comment on this clonotype: With a much larger clone just one base away, this may be a read error. This rearrangement joins TRBV28 to TRBJ1-1, with TRBD1 matching over 7 bases. V gave up 2 bases and J gave up 3 bases; unmatched junction bases: 0. Germline V gene data show CDR1 as MDHEN and CDR2 as SYDVKM. The CDR3 length is 13 residues. Here the CDR3 DNA reads TGTGCCAGCAGTTTACAGGGGGACACTGAAGCTTTCTTT. The encoded protein is CASSLQGDTEAFF.

J is TRBJ1-2 and V is TRBV24-1; D uncertain. Trimming cost V 8 bases and J 2 bases, with 17 bases left between them. In germline, CDR1 is KGHDR, CDR2 SFDVKD. This CDR3 has 15 amino acids. The chain's CDR3 is CATIYPHAANYGYTF. In nucleotides, the CDR3 is TGTGCCACCATTTATCCCCACGCGGCAAACTATGGCTACACCTTC.

This clonotype was seen a handful of times. V is TRBV6-2 or TRBV6-3 and J is TRBJ1-6; tentatively, D is TRBD1 (5 bases). The CDR3 is 17 amino acids. Trimming stripped 0 bases from V and 19 bases from J, with 28 bases between. The germline V gene encodes CDR1 MNHEY and CDR2 SVGEGT. The CDR3 here is CASSYSKAGGSNSPIHF. CDR3 DNA: TGTGCCAGCAGTTACTCGAAGGCCGGGGGAAGTAATTCACCCATACACTTT.

This clonotype showed up many times. The gene calls are TRBV7-9 and TRBJ2-5, with TRBD1 identical over 10 bases. Germline CDR1 and CDR2: SEHNR and FQNEAQ (reference sequence). With 4 bases clipped from V and 6 bases from J, the junction kept 8 bases outside the gene matches. CDR3 size: 15 residues. The CDR3, as DNA: TGTGCCAGCAGCTCAACGGACAGGGGGAGAAAGACCCAGTACTTC. This translates into CASSSTDRGRKTQYF.

The gene calls are TRBV6-5 and TRBJ2-3, with D possibly TRBD1 on 5 matching bases. The V and J ends lost 3 bases and 0 bases respectively, with 10 bases between them. The CDR3 has 15 amino acids. Germline CDR1 is MNHEY and CDR2 is SVGAGI. The chain's CDR3 is CASSYEGASTDTQYF. The CDR3 DNA is TGTGCCAGCAGTTATGAAGGGGCTAGCACAGATACGCAGTATTTT.

The chain recombines TRBV20-1 with TRBJ2-7, with 7 bases matching TRBD2. Germline CDR1 DFQATT, CDR2 SNEGSKA (reference sequence). V lost 7 bases and J lost 0; bases outside the gene matches: 12. This CDR3 spans 15 amino acids. The CDR3 loop is CSVAGGKWSSYEQYF. Here the CDR3 DNA reads TGCAGTGTGGCCGGGGGGAAGTGGAGCTCCTACGAGCAGTACTTC.

This clonotype is medium-sized. This chain links TRBV30 with TRBJ1-2; D gene uncertain. The length of the CDR3 is 12 residues. V was clipped by 4 bases and J by 4 bases, with 10 bases between them. Germline V gene data show CDR1 as GTSNPN and CDR2 as SVGIG (reference sequence). CDR3 residues: CAWTLVGYGYTF. As DNA, the CDR3 is TGTGCCTGGACCCTCGTCGGCTATGGCTACACCTTC.

To note about this clonotype: A read error is likely here: a far larger clone is one base away. This sequence joins TRBV12-3 or TRBV12-4 and TRBJ2-7; 7 nucleotides align to TRBD1. The J call may be wrong; the DNA end is better matched by TRBJ2-5. The CDR3 length is 15 residues. In DNA, the CDR3 is TGTGCCAGCAGTTTAAAGGGACAGCGGTCGGGGACCCAGTACTTC. Translated: CASSLKGQRSGTQYF.

This clonotype is judged medium-sized. The CDR3: CASSLGTRHEQYF. CDR3 bases: TGTGCCAGCAGCTTAGGGACTAGACACGAGCAGTACTTC. This chain connects TRBV7-9 to TRBJ2-7; the match to TRBD2 covers 7 bases. CDR3 length: 13 residues. Germline-derived CDR1 and CDR2 are SEHNR and FQNEAQ (reference sequence). V shed 1 base and J 5 bases; nucleotides not matched to a gene: 2.

This clonotype was observed a single time. The J gene is TRBJ2-2, the V gene TRBV6-2 or TRBV6-3; possibly TRBD2 for D (6 bases). The length of the CDR3 is 15 residues. With 5 bases removed from V and 4 bases from J, the gap between germline ends came to 14 bases. Per germline, CDR1 MNHEY and CDR2 SVGEGT. CDR3 bases: TGTGCCAGCAGTGGTTCTCGGGGGACCACCGGGGAGCTGTTTTTT. Protein product: CASSGSRGTTGELFF.

In its sample, this clonotype was seen many times. The V and J genes are TRBV4-2 and TRBJ2-5; D unresolved. Germline CDR1 and CDR2: LGHNA and YNFKEQ. V shed 1 base and J shed 5 bases, with 17 bases lying between them. The CDR3 totals 16 residues. In DNA form, the CDR3 reads TGTGCCAGCAGCCAAGCGGGTGGAACTGACGGGGAGACCCAGTACTTC. Translated: CASSQAGGTDGETQYF.

The table lists this clonotype with a few counts. This chain uses TRBV20-1 with TRBJ2-3; 10 nucleotides match TRBD2. V was pared by 2 bases and J by 5 bases, with 4 bases of the junction left unmatched. This CDR3 region has 14 residues. Germline V CDR1 and CDR2: DFQATT, SNEGSKA (reference sequence). The CDR3 DNA reads TGCAGTGCTAGACTAGCGGGAGTAGGAGATACGCAGTATTTT. Residues: CSARLAGVGDTQYF.

On this clonotype: A much larger clone differs from this one at a single base, so this may be a read error. This chain connects TRBV7-2 to TRBJ2-2; possible D gene TRBD1, 6 bases. Trimming shortened V by 8 bases and J by 4 bases, and 14 bases separated the two germline ends. In germline, CDR1 is SGHTA, CDR2 FQGNSA. The CDR3 runs 14 residues. CDR3 bases: TGTGCCAGCGGGGGACATGGTTTCACCGGGGAGCTGTTTTTT. Translation gives CASGGHGFTGELFF.

This clonotype was counted many times. The chain joins TRBV5-1 to TRBJ2-5; possibly TRBD2 for D (6 bases). This CDR3 has 14 amino acids. Germline loops: CDR1 SGHRS, CDR2 YFSETQ. The ends were cut back, 4 bases at V and 8 bases at J, with 18 bases in the middle. CDR3 amino acids: CASSPLAVKRTQYF. The CDR3 DNA reads TGCGCCAGCAGCCCCTTAGCGGTTAAGAGAACCCAGTACTTC.

This clonotype has at least ten counts. The chain is built from TRBV28 and TRBJ1-3, with D tentatively TRBD1 (5 bases). The CDR3 consists of 14 residues. Looked up from germline, CDR1 is MDHEN and CDR2 is SYDVKM. V was cut by 4 bases and J by 8 bases, with 15 bases left in between. This chain's CDR3 is CASSYVGVQYTIYF. The CDR3 region has the DNA TGTGCCAGCAGTTATGTAGGGGTACAATACACCATATATTTT.

Remarks on this clonotype: The junction differs from germline at one of its ends, possibly a read error. The chain combines TRBV28 with TRBJ2-3, with D possibly being TRBD1 (5 bases). Germline V gene data show CDR1 as MDHEN and CDR2 as SYDVKM. This CDR3 contains 17 residues. In nucleotides, the CDR3 is TGTGCCAGCAGTTTACCCCCTTGGGGCTCGAGCACAGATACTCAGTATTTT. Protein sequence: CASSLPPWGSSTDTQYF.

This clonotype was seen ten or more times. The rearrangement uses TRBV9 and TRBJ2-3, with D tentatively TRBD2 (6 bases). This CDR3 contains 15 residues. V lost 0 bases and J lost 2, with 10 bases in between. In germline, CDR1 is SGDLS, CDR2 YYNGEE. Here the CDR3 reads CASSVAGGFTDTQYF. The CDR3 DNA follows: TGTGCCAGCAGCGTAGCCGGAGGGTTCACAGATACGCAGTATTTT.

This clonotype was seen repeatedly, ten times or more. The V gene is TRBV10-3, the J gene TRBJ2-3; 7 bases are shared with TRBD2. The J segment lost 4 bases and the V segment lost 0 bases, leaving 10 bases of the junction unmatched. The length of the CDR3 is 17 residues. Germline CDR1 and CDR2: ENHRY and SYGVKD. The CDR3 DNA sequence: TGTGCCATCAGTGAGTCGAGTGGCGGGGGAACAGCAGATACGCAGTATTTT. Translated: CAISESSGGGTADTQYF.